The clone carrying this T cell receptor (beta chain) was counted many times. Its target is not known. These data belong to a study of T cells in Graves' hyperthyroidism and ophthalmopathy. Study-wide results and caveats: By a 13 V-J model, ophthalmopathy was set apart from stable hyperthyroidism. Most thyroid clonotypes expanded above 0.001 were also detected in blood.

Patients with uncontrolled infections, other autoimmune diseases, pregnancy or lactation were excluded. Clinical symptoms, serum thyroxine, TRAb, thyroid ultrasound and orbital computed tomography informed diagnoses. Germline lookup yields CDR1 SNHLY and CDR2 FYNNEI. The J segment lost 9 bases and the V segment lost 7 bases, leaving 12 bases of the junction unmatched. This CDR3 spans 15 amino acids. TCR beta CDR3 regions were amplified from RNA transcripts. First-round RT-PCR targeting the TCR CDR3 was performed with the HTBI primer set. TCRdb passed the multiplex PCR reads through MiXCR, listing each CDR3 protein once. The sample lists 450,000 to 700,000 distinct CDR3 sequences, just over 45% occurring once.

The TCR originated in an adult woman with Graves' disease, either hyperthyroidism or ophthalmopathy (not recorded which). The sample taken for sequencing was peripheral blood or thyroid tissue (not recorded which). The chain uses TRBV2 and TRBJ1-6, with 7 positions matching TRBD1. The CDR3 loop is CASNERRAGGSPLHF. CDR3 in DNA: TGTGCCAGCAACGAGCGAAGGGCAGGGGGTTCACCCCTCCACTTT.